This TCR beta chain was sequenced during a study of human T cells and chemical hapten exposure. For the study at large: 2% DPC applied to a 2 cm by 2 cm arm area sensitized donors. Small volume differences among pooled libraries mainly caused per-sample TCR yield variation.

Time point in this sample: pre-sensitization, week 0. Documented treatment: therapeutic diphenylcyclopropenone sensitization with weekly scalp DPC. MiXCR, applied by TCRdb to the RACE reads, yields one record per CDR3 protein. The data contain approximately 260,000 distinct CDR3 sequences, about 7.7% of them seen just once; the ten biggest clones take up less than 1.5%. This clonotype was seen a handful of times. The sequences come from whole blood, collected in connection with sensitization to the hapten diphenylcyclopropenone (DPC). This clonotype originated in a man between 18 and 35 years old with alopecia areata. Some clones in this sample may be carry-over from other donors' samples.

CDR3 sequence reads: CASSFSDDTGELFF. For the CDR3, the DNA is TGTGCCAGCAGCTTCAGTGACGACACCGGGGAGCTGTTTTTT. The chain has TRBV7-9 and TRBJ2-2; D uncertain. Trimming took off 3 bases at V and 3 bases at J, with 8 bases between the two ends. Germline values: CDR1 SEHNR, CDR2 FQNEAQ (reference sequence). This CDR3 is 14 amino acids long.